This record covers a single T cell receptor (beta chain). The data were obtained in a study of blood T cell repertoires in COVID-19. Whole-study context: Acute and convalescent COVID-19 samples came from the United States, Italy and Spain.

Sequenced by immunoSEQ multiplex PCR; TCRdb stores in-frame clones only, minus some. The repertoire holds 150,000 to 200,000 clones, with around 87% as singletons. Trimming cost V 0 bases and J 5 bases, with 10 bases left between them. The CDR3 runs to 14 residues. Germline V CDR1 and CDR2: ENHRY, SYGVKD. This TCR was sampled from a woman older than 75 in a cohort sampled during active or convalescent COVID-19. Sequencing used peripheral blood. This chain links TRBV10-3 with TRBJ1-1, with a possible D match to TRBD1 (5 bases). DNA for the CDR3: TGTGCCATCAGTGAGTCGAGGGGAGGGACTGAAGCTTTCTTT. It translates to CAISESRGGTEAFF.